The 11 T cell receptor beta chains below all came from one sample that was sequenced in a study of T cells in Graves' hyperthyroidism and ophthalmopathy. Researchers amplified the TCR beta CDR3 regions from RNA transcripts. The HTBI primer set was used in a first-round RT-PCR of the TCR CDR3. TCRdb re-derived calls from the multiplex PCR reads in MiXCR, one entry per CDR3 protein. This table holds around 600,000 distinct CDR3 sequences, 13% to 15% found once. The sequenced sample consisted of blood. The receptors come from a woman between 18 and 30 years old with Graves' ophthalmopathy.

This clonotype was picked up many times. V gene TRBV15 combines with J gene TRBJ2-1, with 7 bases identical to TRBD2. The germline V gene encodes CDR1 LNHNV and CDR2 YYDKDF (reference sequence). The ends lost 0 bases at V and 14 bases at J; junction bases unmatched: 10. There are 14 residues in the CDR3. DNA of the CDR3: TGTGCCACCAGCAGAGAGGGGCGGGAGTGGGTAAAGTTCTTC. It specifies CATSREGREWVKFF. Drawing the rest from reference TRBV15 and TRBJ2-1, the complete variable domain is DAMVIQNPRYQVTQFGKPVTLSCSQTLNHNVMYWYQQKSSQAPKLLFHYYDKDFNNEADTPDNFQSRRPNTSFCFLDIRSPGLGDTAMYLCATSREGREWVKFFGPGTRLTVL.

There are a few counts of this clonotype. The chain recombines TRBV28 with TRBJ2-3; 9 bases map to TRBD1. CDR1 and CDR2 from the germline V gene are MDHEN and SYDVKM. This CDR3 has 16 amino acids. Unmatched junction bases numbered 10, after V lost 9 bases and J lost 0 bases. CDR3 in amino acids: CASNIQGAPSTDTQYF. CDR3 DNA sequence: TGTGCCAGTAACATACAGGGGGCCCCGAGCACAGATACGCAGTATTTT. Complete variable domain (other parts from reference TRBV28 and TRBJ2-3): DVKVTQSSRYLVKRTGEKVFLECVQDMDHENMFWYRQDPGLGLRLIYFSYDVKMKEKGDIPEGYSVSREKKERFSLILESASTNQTSMYLCASNIQGAPSTDTQYFGPGTRLTVL.

This clonotype was detected many times. The J gene is TRBJ2-3, the V gene TRBV9, with D maybe TRBD1 (6 bases). Germline V CDR1 and CDR2: SGDLS, YYNGEE. V was pared by 3 bases and J by 0 bases, with 11 bases between. The CDR3 totals 15 residues. CDR3 sequence: CASSASGTSTDTQYF. DNA of the CDR3: TGTGCCAGCAGCGCCTCCGGGACAAGCACAGATACGCAGTATTTT.

The rearrangement links TRBV9 to TRBJ2-7, with D perhaps given as TRBD1 or TRBD2 (5 bases each). Germline assignment: CDR1 SGDLS and CDR2 YYNGEE. The CDR3 is made up of 15 amino acids. Trimming removed 0 bases at V and 3 bases at J, with 13 bases between. The CDR3 region has the DNA TGTGCCAGCAGCGTAGCGGGACGAGGGAACTACGAGCAGTACTTC. This gives the protein CASSVAGRGNYEQYF.

This clonotype was recorded at least ten times. V is TRBV12-3 or TRBV12-4 and J is TRBJ1-2, with 7 bases that match TRBD1. CDR3 length: 15 amino acids. J lost 2 bases, V lost 6 bases, and 9 bases had no gene match. The CDR3 is CASSPGGRGNYGYTF. CDR3 coding DNA: TGTGCCAGCAGCCCCGGGGGCAGGGGGAACTATGGCTACACCTTC.

Concerning this clonotype: At one end the junction does not follow the germline gene, possibly because of a read error. The rearrangement uses TRBV7-2 and TRBJ2-7; TRBD1 matches at 8 bases. CDR1 is SGHTA, CDR2 FQGNSA, per germline. The CDR3 is made up of 14 amino acids. The CDR3 region has the DNA TGTGCCAGCAGCCTAACAGGGGGGCCGGGCGAGCAGCACTTC. Residues: CASSLTGGPGEQHF.

The chain has TRBV20-1 and TRBJ1-1; D perhaps matches TRBD1 (5 bases). Germline values: CDR1 DFQATT, CDR2 SNEGSKA (reference sequence). CDR3 length: 12 residues. CDR3 sequence: CRGKGPNTEAFF. For the CDR3, the DNA is TGCAGGGGGAAGGGACCTAACACTGAAGCTTTCTTT.

This clonotype was counted a few times. The V call is TRBV7-8, the J call TRBJ2-3, with D uncertain. Germline V gene sequence: CDR1 SGHVS, CDR2 FQNEAQ. The CDR3 sequence is 13 residues long. The germline V and J ends were trimmed by 3 bases and 4 bases, with 8 bases remaining between them. The CDR3 here is CASSFGSADTQYF. CDR3 DNA sequence: TGTGCCAGCAGCTTCGGAAGCGCAGATACGCAGTATTTT.

This clonotype occurred many times. V gene TRBV28 combines with J gene TRBJ2-3; 7 nucleotides line up with TRBD2. V shed 5 bases and J 0 bases; nucleotides not matched to a gene: 2. The CDR3 is 14 amino acids. Germline V gene data show CDR1 as MDHEN and CDR2 as SYDVKM. The CDR3: CASSGLGSTDTQYF. For the CDR3, the DNA is TGTGCCAGCAGTGGACTAGGGAGCACAGATACGCAGTATTTT.

This clonotype has a count of ten or more. The V and J genes are TRBV28 and TRBJ2-3; 7 bases are a match to TRBD1. CDR1 and CDR2 from the germline V gene are MDHEN and SYDVKM. The CDR3 has 12 amino acids. The ends lost 8 bases at V and 8 bases at J; junction bases unmatched: 7. The CDR3 loop reads CASHEGAGTQYF. In nucleotides, the CDR3 is TGTGCCAGCCACGAGGGGGCGGGTACGCAGTATTTT.

This clonotype was counted a few times. The rearrangement links TRBV12-3 or TRBV12-4 to TRBJ1-5; no firm D call. The CDR3 runs to 13 residues. Deletions cut 6 bases from V and 6 bases from J, with 12 bases between. CDR3 nucleotides: TGTGCCAGCAGCTCGAACTGGGGTCAGCCCCAGCATTTT. It specifies CASSSNWGQPQHF.